This T cell receptor (beta chain) was identified during a study of control samples from healthy donors and cancer patients. Trimming left V 4 bases short and J 2 bases short, with 10 bases between. The CDR3 has 13 amino acids. Germline values: CDR1 SGHKS, CDR2 YYEKEE (reference sequence). Clones were read by immunoSEQ multiplex PCR, and TCRdb kept only the in-frame ones, dropping some. The repertoire holds under 110,000 clones, with roughly 90% as singletons. This clone appeared a few times. The receptor's source is a man aged 25 to 40 in good health. What was sequenced was blood. This sequence joins TRBV5-5 and TRBJ2-7; D might be TRBD1 or TRBD2, each matching 7 bases. The CDR3 protein is CASSPGGAYEQYF. The CDR3 nucleotides are TGTGCCAGCAGCCCAGGGGGGGCCTACGAGCAGTACTTC.